The 19 T cell receptor beta chains below all came from one sample that was sequenced in a study of blood T cell repertoires in COVID-19. Sequenced by immunoSEQ multiplex PCR; TCRdb stores in-frame clones only, minus some. The repertoire holds under 200,000 clones, more than 75% seen once, with 5.5% to 7% in the top ten. The sequencing input was peripheral blood. The receptors here all came from a middle-aged man with active or convalescent COVID-19.

The gene calls are TRBV15 and TRBJ2-1; TRBD2 is a possible D gene (6 bases). Germline-derived CDR1 and CDR2 are LNHNV and YYDKDF (reference sequence). This CDR3 has 15 amino acids. Trimming pared 0 bases from V and 8 bases from J, leaving 14 bases between. The CDR3 coding sequence is TGTGCCACCAGCAGAGATCGACTAGGGGTGTATGAGCAGTTCTTC. Encoded protein: CATSRDRLGVYEQFF.

This chain links TRBV5-1 with TRBJ1-1; TRBD1 aligns across 8 bases. Germline CDR1 reads SGHRS; CDR2 reads YFSETQ. The CDR3 consists of 16 residues. J gave up 1 base and V 4 bases, and 9 bases lay outside the gene matches. The CDR3 sequence: CASSPGQGNWNTEAFF. CDR3 nucleotide sequence: TGCGCCAGCAGCCCTGGACAGGGCAACTGGAACACTGAAGCTTTCTTT.

The rearrangement links TRBV9 to TRBJ2-2; the match to TRBD1 covers 8 bases. Germline V gene lookup returns CDR1 SGDLS and CDR2 YYNGEE. The CDR3 loop spans 17 amino acids. The V segment lost 0 bases and the J segment 3 bases; nucleotides outside the gene matches: 7. CDR3 nucleotides: TGTGCCAGCAGCGTAGGATCGGACAGGGAGTACACCGGGGAGCTGTTTTTT. Amino acids: CASSVGSDREYTGELFF.

This rearrangement joins TRBV7-2 to TRBJ2-5; 8 positions match TRBD2. Germline lookup yields CDR1 SGHTA and CDR2 FQGNSA. The CDR3 loop spans 17 amino acids. V gave up 1 base and J gave up 1 base; unmatched junction bases: 8. The CDR3 loop is CASSLGRLAGPQETQYF. The CDR3 DNA reads TGTGCCAGCAGCTTAGGCCGGCTAGCGGGCCCCCAAGAGACCCAGTACTTC.

The rearrangement joins TRBV10-3 to TRBJ2-3; tentative D call: TRBD2 (6 bases). The CDR3 extends over 13 amino acids. V was cut by 10 bases and J by 0 bases, with 11 bases left in between. The germline gives CDR1 ENHRY, CDR2 SYGVKD. The CDR3 region is CATRTISTDTQYF. DNA of the CDR3: TGTGCCACTCGGACTATTAGCACAGATACGCAGTATTTT.

J is TRBJ2-1 and V is TRBV19; 10 bases agree with TRBD2. Trimming removed 10 bases from V and 0 bases from J; junction bases left unmatched: 9. The CDR3 loop spans 16 amino acids. Germline loops: CDR1 LNHDA, CDR2 SQIVND (reference sequence). CDR3 protein: CATRTSGASSYNEQFF. The CDR3 DNA is TGTGCCACCCGGACTAGCGGAGCGAGCTCCTACAATGAGCAGTTCTTC.

The V gene is TRBV27, the J gene TRBJ2-7, with a possible D match to TRBD2 (6 bases). The V end lost 5 bases, the J end lost 0 bases, and 20 bases lay between the germline ends. The germline V gene has CDR1 MNHEY and CDR2 SMNVEV (reference sequence). This CDR3 has 17 residues. The CDR3 DNA is TGTGCCAGCAGTCCCCTGGGTAAGGGAGGTAACTCCTACGAGCAGTACTTC. Translation: CASSPLGKGGNSYEQYF.

This chain connects TRBV27 to TRBJ2-7; 9 bases are a match to TRBD2. This CDR3 contains 13 residues. V trimming: 8 bases; J trimming: 7 bases; junction bases outside the gene matches: 9. Per germline, CDR1 MNHEY and CDR2 SMNVEV (reference sequence). Here the CDR3 reads CASGRLAGTEQYF. The CDR3 region has the DNA TGTGCCAGCGGGCGTCTAGCGGGAACTGAGCAGTACTTC.

CDR3 bases: TGTGCCAGCAGCTTAGACCGTCAGAGCACAGATACGCAGTATTTT. This gives the protein CASSLDRQSTDTQYF. The V call is TRBV7-9, the J call TRBJ2-3; D uncertain. Germline V CDR1 and CDR2: SEHNR, FQNEAQ (reference sequence). The CDR3 consists of 15 residues. V dropped 1 base and J dropped 0 bases, with 8 bases sitting between them.

The chain recombines TRBV27 with TRBJ2-1; D might be TRBD1 (6 bases). Germline V lookup: CDR1 MNHEY, CDR2 SMNVEV (reference sequence). Trimming removed 7 bases at V and 1 base at J, with 14 bases between. This CDR3 region has 15 residues. The CDR3 nucleotides read TGTGCCAGCATATTCGCCAGGGGTTCCTACAATGAGCAGTTCTTC. It yields the protein CASIFARGSYNEQFF.

The chain has TRBV24-1 and TRBJ2-2; weak D call: TRBD2 (8 bases). Trimming took 7 bases from V and 4 from J, leaving 15 bases between them. Germline V gene lookup returns CDR1 KGHDR and CDR2 SFDVKD. This CDR3 spans 15 amino acids. The CDR3: CATSVAGQTTGELFF. The CDR3 DNA reads TGTGCCACCAGCGTAGCGGGACAGACCACCGGGGAGCTGTTTTTT.

The chain is built from TRBV30 and TRBJ2-1, with D possibly matching TRBD1 (6 bases). The CDR3 contains 14 residues. Germline lookup yields CDR1 GTSNPN and CDR2 SVGIG (reference sequence). The V gene lost 6 bases and the J gene lost 4 bases, with 16 bases spanning the gap. The CDR3, as DNA: TGTGCCTGCCTCCAGGGGCTCCCTTACAATGAGCAGTTCTTC. Protein: CACLQGLPYNEQFF.

This clone was seen a single time. In DNA form, the CDR3 reads TGTGCCAGCAGTCCGTTATTGGGTAGGGGATCTGGCTACACCTTC. It is translated as CASSPLLGRGSGYTF. The rearrangement joins TRBV28 to TRBJ1-2, with D possibly TRBD1 on 5 matching bases. The CDR3 runs to 15 residues. Germline V CDR1 and CDR2: MDHEN, SYDVKM. V lost 5 bases to trimming and J lost 7 bases, with 20 bases between them.

The chain carries TRBV27 and TRBJ2-1; D not certain. Germline assignment: CDR1 MNHEY and CDR2 SMNVEV (reference sequence). This CDR3 spans 13 amino acids. V was shortened by 5 bases and J by 4 bases, with 9 bases between the two germline ends. In DNA form, the CDR3 reads TGTGCCAGCAGTCCCTCCACTTACAATGAGCAGTTCTTC. This translates into CASSPSTYNEQFF.

The V and J genes are TRBV6-5 and TRBJ1-4; no firm D call. The CDR3 extends over 14 amino acids. Trimming stripped 2 bases from V and 5 bases from J, with 9 bases between. Germline CDR1 is MNHEY and CDR2 is SVGAGI. The CDR3 coding sequence is TGTGCCAGCAGTTACGGTCTTAGCAATGAAAAACTGTTTTTT. Its protein is CASSYGLSNEKLFF.

This chain links TRBV12-3 or TRBV12-4 with TRBJ2-7, with D tentatively TRBD2 (5 bases). This CDR3 contains 12 residues. With 5 bases removed from V and 6 bases from J, the gap between germline ends came to 11 bases. The DNA of the CDR3 is TGTGCCAGCAGTCCCCGGGGTCCCGAGCAGTACTTC. As protein: CASSPRGPEQYF.

The J gene is TRBJ1-4, the V gene TRBV2; D call uncertain. The CDR3 has 11 residues. The germline gives CDR1 SNHLY, CDR2 FYNNEI. V dropped 7 bases and J dropped 7 bases, with 7 bases sitting between them. CDR3 nucleotides: TGTGCCAGCAAGAGGAGTGAAAAACTGTTTTTT. Amino acid sequence: CASKRSEKLFF.

CDR3 protein: CASSFSTTYEQYF. Written as DNA, the CDR3 is TGTGCCAGCAGCTTCAGTACGACCTACGAGCAGTACTTC. J is TRBJ2-7 and V is TRBV5-5; D uncertain. The CDR3 runs to 13 residues. The germline V gene has CDR1 SGHKS and CDR2 YYEKEE (reference sequence). The V and J ends lost 2 bases and 2 bases respectively, with 8 bases between them.

The chain uses TRBV9 and TRBJ1-4, with D perhaps matching TRBD1 (5 bases). Trimming stripped 0 bases from V and 7 bases from J, with 13 bases between. This CDR3 is 15 amino acids long. CDR1 and CDR2 (germline): SGDLS, YYNGEE. The CDR3 region has the DNA TGTGCCAGCAGCGTAGGACAAGGAGGGGCTGAAAAACTGTTTTTT. It is translated as CASSVGQGGAEKLFF. Combining the CDR3 with reference TRBV9 and TRBJ1-4 gives the whole variable domain DSGVTQTPKHLITATGQRVTLRCSPRSGDLSVYWYQQSLDQGLQFLIQYYNGEERAKGNILERFSAQQFPDLHSELNLSSLELGDSALYFCASSVGQGGAEKLFFGSGTQLSVL.